This TCR beta chain was retrieved from a study of T cell responses to AZD1222 COVID-19 vaccine. Findings and caveats of the study: Receipt of two AZD1222 doses was followed by a rise in Spike-specific TCR breadth and depth.

The CDR3 is 16 amino acids. V was trimmed by 0 bases and J by 11 bases, leaving 22 bases between them. Germline CDR1 MNHNS, CDR2 SASEGT. A word on this clone: The antigen remains unidentified.

Repertoires were generated with immunoSEQ multiplex PCR, while TCRdb's copy carries only in-frame clones and drops some. The sample has about 100,000 clones, approximately 90% seen once; the top ten hold less than 25%. The sequence came from an adult in good health. This chain links TRBV6-1 with TRBJ1-1, with no clear D. Sequences were derived from peripheral blood, sampled on day 0 of AZD1222 vaccination. This CDR3 is CASSEAAAGVYRLAFF. The CDR3 DNA is TGTGCCAGCAGTGAAGCCGCGGCAGGCGTGTATAGGCTTGCTTTCTTT.